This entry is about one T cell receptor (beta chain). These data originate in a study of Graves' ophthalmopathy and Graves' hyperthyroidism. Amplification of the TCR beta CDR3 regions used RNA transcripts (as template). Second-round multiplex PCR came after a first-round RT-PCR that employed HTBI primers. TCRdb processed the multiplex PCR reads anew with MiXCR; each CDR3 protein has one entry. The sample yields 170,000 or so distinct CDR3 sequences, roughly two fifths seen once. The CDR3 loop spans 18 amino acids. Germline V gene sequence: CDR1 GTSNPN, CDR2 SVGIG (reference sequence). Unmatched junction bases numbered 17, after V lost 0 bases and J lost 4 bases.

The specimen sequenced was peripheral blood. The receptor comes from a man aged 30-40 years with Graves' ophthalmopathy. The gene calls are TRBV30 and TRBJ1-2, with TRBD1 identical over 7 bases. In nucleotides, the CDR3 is TGTGCCTGGAGTGTAAAGGGGAAACAGGGGAGTCGGATCTATGGCTACACCTTC. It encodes CAWSVKGKQGSRIYGYTF.